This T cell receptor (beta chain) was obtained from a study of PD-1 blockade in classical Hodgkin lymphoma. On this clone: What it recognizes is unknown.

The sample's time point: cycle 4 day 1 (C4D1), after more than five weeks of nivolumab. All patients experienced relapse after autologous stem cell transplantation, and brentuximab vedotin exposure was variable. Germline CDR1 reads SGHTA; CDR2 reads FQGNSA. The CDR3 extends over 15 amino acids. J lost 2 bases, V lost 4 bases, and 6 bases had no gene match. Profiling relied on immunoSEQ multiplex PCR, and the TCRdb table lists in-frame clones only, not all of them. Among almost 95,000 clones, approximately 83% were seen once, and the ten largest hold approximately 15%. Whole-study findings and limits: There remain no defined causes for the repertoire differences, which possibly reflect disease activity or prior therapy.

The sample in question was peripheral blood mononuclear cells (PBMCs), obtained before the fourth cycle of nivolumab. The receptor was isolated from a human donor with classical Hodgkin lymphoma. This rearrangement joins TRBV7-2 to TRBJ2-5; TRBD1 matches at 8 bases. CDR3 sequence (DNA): TGTGCCAGCAGCTACAGGGGGTCTCGTCAAGAGACCCAGTACTTC. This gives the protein CASSYRGSRQETQYF.